The clone carrying this T cell receptor (beta chain) was detected ten times or more. Its matching antigen is unknown. The junction departs from germline at one end; a sequencing error may be responsible. Ophthalmopathy patients all had a Clinical Activity Score of at least 3, a NOSPECS grade of at least 4 and disease under 3 months old. Pregnant or lactating patients were excluded, as were those with uncontrolled infection or other autoimmune disease. Each diagnosis drew on symptoms, thyroxine, TRAb, thyroid ultrasound and orbital computed tomography findings. The germline V gene encodes CDR1 MDHEN and CDR2 SYDVKM. CDR3 length equals 16 residues. The data were taken from a study of T cells in Graves' hyperthyroidism and ophthalmopathy. Whole-study results and caveats: The model forecast ophthalmopathy, anticipating it by a median around 6.5 months before onset.

Using RNA transcripts as the source, TCR beta CDR3 regions were amplified. HTBI primers were used for first-round RT-PCR of the TCR CDR3. TCRdb ran MiXCR on the multiplex PCR reads and lists one entry per CDR3 protein. The sample lists tens of thousands of distinct CDR3 sequences; around half were seen once. The sample comprised blood. The V and J genes are TRBV28 and TRBJ1-5, with a tentative D call TRBD1 (6 bases). The sequence was collected from a woman in her 40s with Graves' ophthalmopathy. CDR3: CASSFRTEGSNQPQHF. DNA of the CDR3: TGTGCCAGCAGTTTTCGGACAGAGGGTAGCAATCAGCCCCAACATTTT.